Listed below are T cell receptor beta chains from one sample, sequenced in a study of post-analysis software for immune sequencing data. TCRdb passed the PCR reads through MiXCR, listing each CDR3 protein once. The sample carries some 890,000 distinct CDR3 sequences, approximately 57% recorded once. The sequencing sample was made of blood. Every receptor here comes from a girl aged 10-17 years with multiple sclerosis. CDR3s include the opening cysteine and the closing phenylalanine or tryptophan. The order of the fields is clone size, D gene, J gene, V gene, CDR3 protein, CDR3 DNA. D genes are given only for firm matches. Only some rows state a clone size, as once, few, many or a class for expanded clones.

clone_size: few
d_call: -
j_call: TRBJ2-1
v_call: TRBV7-9
cdr3_aa: CASSPEGPKTNEQFF
cdr3_nt: TGTGCCAGCAGCCCCGAAGGACCGAAAACCAATGAGCAGTTCTTC

clone_size: once
d_call: -
j_call: TRBJ2-3
v_call: TRBV7-3
cdr3_aa: CASSILGPPASTDTQYF
cdr3_nt: TGTGCCAGCAGCATCCTTGGTCCTCCAGCTAGCACAGATACGCAGTATTTT

clone_size: -
d_call: -
j_call: TRBJ1-1
v_call: TRBV7-6
cdr3_aa: CASSPGTRMNTEAFF
cdr3_nt: TGTGCCAGCAGCCCTGGGACACGAATGAACACTGAAGCTTTCTTT

clone_size: -
d_call: TRBD1
j_call: TRBJ1-2
v_call: TRBV7-3
cdr3_aa: CASSLPGQWITLNYGYTF
cdr3_nt: TGTGCCAGCAGCTTACCGGGACAGTGGATAACCTTGAACTATGGCTACACCTTC

clone_size: -
d_call: TRBD1
j_call: TRBJ1-2
v_call: TRBV5-1
cdr3_aa: CASSLDAGGGTNYGHTF
cdr3_nt: TGCGCCAGCAGCTTGGATGCAGGGGGAGGTACTAACTATGGCCACACCTTC

clone_size: -
d_call: TRBD1
j_call: TRBJ1-2
v_call: TRBV4-1
cdr3_aa: CASSQDPDRWDGYTF
cdr3_nt: TGCGCCAGCAGCCAAGATCCGGACAGGTGGGATGGCTACACCTTC

clone_size: -
d_call: -
j_call: TRBJ2-1
v_call: TRBV5-1
cdr3_aa: CASSLTLALYNEQFF
cdr3_nt: TGCGCCAGCAGCTTGACCCTAGCGCTCTACAATGAGCAGTTCTTC

clone_size: -
d_call: TRBD2
j_call: TRBJ2-1
v_call: TRBV29-1
cdr3_aa: CSVERVGLAGYNEQFF
cdr3_nt: TGCAGCGTTGAAAGGGTGGGGCTAGCGGGATACAATGAGCAGTTCTTC

clone_size: few
d_call: -
j_call: TRBJ1-5
v_call: TRBV28
cdr3_aa: CASTLLTQPQHF
cdr3_nt: TGTGCCAGCACCCTTTTGACTCAGCCCCAGCATTTT

clone_size: -
d_call: TRBD1
j_call: TRBJ1-2
v_call: TRBV7-2
cdr3_aa: CASSPGTGAYYGYTF
cdr3_nt: TGTGCCAGCAGCCCCGGGACAGGGGCTTACTATGGCTACACCTTC

clone_size: few
d_call: -
j_call: TRBJ2-3
v_call: TRBV12-3/TRBV12-4
cdr3_aa: CASSFSTNTQYF
cdr3_nt: TGTGCCAGCAGTTTCTCTACGAATACGCAGTATTTT

clone_size: -
d_call: TRBD1
j_call: TRBJ2-7
v_call: TRBV20-1
cdr3_aa: CSAGRGPYEQYF
cdr3_nt: TGCAGTGCTGGCAGGGGGCCCTACGAGCAGTACTTC

clone_size: -
d_call: -
j_call: TRBJ2-1
v_call: TRBV15
cdr3_aa: CATSRDFSLPEQFF
cdr3_nt: TGTGCCACCAGCAGAGATTTTTCGCTCCCGGAGCAGTTCTTC

clone_size: -
d_call: TRBD2
j_call: TRBJ2-1
v_call: TRBV25-1
cdr3_aa: CASVTSGAWLNEQFF
cdr3_nt: TGTGCCAGCGTAACTAGCGGGGCCTGGTTGAATGAGCAGTTCTTC

clone_size: few
d_call: TRBD2
j_call: TRBJ2-5
v_call: TRBV18
cdr3_aa: CASSLRDYEEETQYF
cdr3_nt: TGTGCCAGCTCACTCCGGGACTACGAAGAAGAGACCCAGTACTTC

clone_size: -
d_call: TRBD1
j_call: TRBJ2-4
v_call: TRBV27
cdr3_aa: CASSPDRVAKNIQYF
cdr3_nt: TGTGCCAGCAGTCCAGACAGGGTAGCCAAAAACATTCAGTACTTC

clone_size: -
d_call: -
j_call: TRBJ1-2
v_call: TRBV29-1
cdr3_aa: CSAEGARGGGYTF
cdr3_nt: TGCAGCGCCGAAGGGGCGCGAGGGGGTGGCTACACCTTC

clone_size: -
d_call: TRBD1
j_call: TRBJ2-5
v_call: TRBV24-1
cdr3_aa: CATSDPSGTGVETQYF
cdr3_nt: TGTGCCACCAGTGATCCCTCTGGGACAGGGGTAGAGACCCAGTACTTC

clone_size: once
d_call: -
j_call: TRBJ2-5
v_call: TRBV2
cdr3_aa: CASSEKGGVTLGETQYF
cdr3_nt: TGTGCCAGCAGTGAAAAAGGGGGGGTTACGCTAGGTGAGACCCAGTACTTC

clone_size: few
d_call: -
j_call: TRBJ2-6
v_call: TRBV29-1
cdr3_aa: CSVHTTPGSGANVLTF
cdr3_nt: TGCAGCGTTCACACTACCCCAGGGTCTGGGGCCAACGTCCTGACTTTC

clone_size: -
d_call: -
j_call: TRBJ2-6
v_call: TRBV5-1
cdr3_aa: CASSWVAASGANVLTF
cdr3_nt: TGCGCCAGCAGTTGGGTGGCTGCCTCTGGGGCCAACGTCCTGACTTTC

clone_size: -
d_call: -
j_call: TRBJ2-7
v_call: TRBV7-9
cdr3_aa: CASSHRDFPYEQYF
cdr3_nt: TGTGCCAGCAGCCACCGGGACTTCCCCTACGAGCAGTACTTC

clone_size: few
d_call: TRBD2
j_call: TRBJ2-3
v_call: TRBV29-1
cdr3_aa: CSVESSGRPDTQYF
cdr3_nt: TGCAGCGTTGAGTCTAGCGGGAGGCCAGATACGCAGTATTTT

clone_size: -
d_call: -
j_call: TRBJ1-5
v_call: TRBV2
cdr3_aa: CASAGTNQPQHF
cdr3_nt: TGTGCCAGCGCAGGGACCAATCAGCCCCAGCATTTT

clone_size: -
d_call: -
j_call: TRBJ2-3
v_call: TRBV7-2
cdr3_aa: CASSRESTSSTDTQYF
cdr3_nt: TGTGCCAGCAGCCGAGAGAGCACTAGTAGCACAGATACGCAGTATTTT

clone_size: -
d_call: -
j_call: TRBJ1-6
v_call: TRBV2
cdr3_aa: CASSGGRNYNSPLHF
cdr3_nt: TGTGCCAGCAGTGGCGGCAGAAATTATAATTCACCCCTCCACTTT

clone_size: -
d_call: -
j_call: TRBJ2-7
v_call: TRBV2
cdr3_aa: CASTPGTIGQTSYEQYF
cdr3_nt: TGTGCCAGCACCCCCGGCACCATTGGGCAGACCTCCTACGAGCAGTACTTC

clone_size: -
d_call: -
j_call: TRBJ2-5
v_call: TRBV15
cdr3_aa: CATSKDDGRAIRYF
cdr3_nt: TGTGCCACCAGCAAAGACGATGGACGAGCCATTCGGTACTTC

clone_size: -
d_call: TRBD2
j_call: TRBJ2-1
v_call: TRBV30
cdr3_aa: CAWSDGRGNNEQFF
cdr3_nt: TGTGCCTGGAGTGACGGGAGGGGAAACAATGAGCAGTTCTTC

clone_size: -
d_call: TRBD1
j_call: TRBJ1-2
v_call: TRBV6-5
cdr3_aa: CASSLTGTAWDGYTF
cdr3_nt: TGTGCCAGCAGCTTGACAGGGACAGCCTGGGATGGCTACACCTTC

clone_size: few
d_call: -
j_call: TRBJ1-2
v_call: TRBV7-2
cdr3_aa: CASSSPSGGANYGYTF
cdr3_nt: TGTGCCAGCAGCTCGCCCTCGGGGGGCGCGAACTATGGCTACACCTTC

clone_size: -
d_call: TRBD1
j_call: TRBJ2-5
v_call: TRBV5-1
cdr3_aa: CASSPTLGQGQTQYF
cdr3_nt: TGCGCCAGCAGCCCAACCCTAGGACAGGGCCAGACCCAGTACTTC

clone_size: few
d_call: -
j_call: TRBJ2-3
v_call: TRBV7-6
cdr3_aa: CASSLDGRGSTDTQYF
cdr3_nt: TGTGCCAGCAGCTTAGACGGGCGGGGAAGCACAGATACGCAGTATTTT

clone_size: few
d_call: TRBD1
j_call: TRBJ2-1
v_call: TRBV29-1
cdr3_aa: CSVLRDREDNEQFF
cdr3_nt: TGCAGCGTTCTCCGGGACAGGGAGGACAATGAGCAGTTCTTC

clone_size: many
d_call: TRBD2
j_call: TRBJ2-1
v_call: TRBV7-9
cdr3_aa: CASSLGTSGNNEQFF
cdr3_nt: TGTGCCAGCAGCCTCGGGACTAGCGGGAACAATGAGCAGTTCTTC

clone_size: few
d_call: -
j_call: TRBJ2-7
v_call: TRBV6-5
cdr3_aa: CASRDSLYEQYF
cdr3_nt: TGTGCCAGCCGGGACTCGCTTTACGAGCAGTACTTC

clone_size: few
d_call: TRBD2
j_call: TRBJ2-1
v_call: TRBV25-1
cdr3_aa: CASSDWVASGNEQFF
cdr3_nt: TGTGCCAGCAGTGATTGGGTGGCTAGCGGCAATGAGCAGTTCTTC

clone_size: -
d_call: -
j_call: TRBJ2-7
v_call: TRBV5-5
cdr3_aa: CASSWGDGYEQYF
cdr3_nt: TGTGCCAGCAGCTGGGGGGACGGCTACGAGCAGTACTTC

clone_size: few
d_call: TRBD2
j_call: TRBJ2-5
v_call: TRBV28
cdr3_aa: CASSLRASGQGTQYF
cdr3_nt: TGTGCCAGCAGTTTAAGGGCTAGCGGCCAAGGGACCCAGTACTTC

clone_size: -
d_call: TRBD2
j_call: TRBJ2-1
v_call: TRBV9
cdr3_aa: CASSRPGLDQETQFF
cdr3_nt: TGTGCCAGCAGCCGTCCTGGACTAGACCAAGAGACCCAGTTCTTC

clone_size: few
d_call: -
j_call: TRBJ1-1
v_call: TRBV5-1
cdr3_aa: CASSLESGRMNTEAFF
cdr3_nt: TGCGCCAGCAGCTTGGAGTCAGGGAGGATGAACACTGAAGCTTTCTTT

clone_size: -
d_call: -
j_call: TRBJ1-2
v_call: TRBV25-1
cdr3_aa: CASSESPGNYGYTF
cdr3_nt: TGTGCCAGCAGTGAATCCCCGGGTAACTATGGCTACACCTTC

clone_size: -
d_call: TRBD1
j_call: TRBJ1-2
v_call: TRBV18
cdr3_aa: CASSPSRDRGHGYTF
cdr3_nt: TGTGCCAGCTCACCAAGCCGGGACAGGGGCCATGGCTACACCTTC

clone_size: few
d_call: TRBD2
j_call: TRBJ2-6
v_call: TRBV20-1
cdr3_aa: CSAQPGLAGSNSGANVLTF
cdr3_nt: TGCAGTGCCCAACCTGGACTAGCGGGATCGAACTCTGGGGCCAACGTCCTGACTTTC